What follows are 29 T cell receptor beta chains derived from one specimen sequenced in a study of identical twins. MiXCR, applied by TCRdb to the 5' RACE reads, yields one record per CDR3 protein. The sample lists roughly 250,000 distinct CDR3 sequences; more than 12% were seen once. Sequencing used memory (CD45RO+) T cells sorted from blood. Receptors originate from a young woman in good health.

The sample holds many counts of this clonotype. The rearrangement joins TRBV12-3 or TRBV12-4 to TRBJ1-3, with D possibly matching TRBD1 (5 bases). The CDR3 loop spans 13 amino acids. Trimming removed 6 bases from V and 0 bases from J, with 6 bases in between. The CDR3 DNA reads TGTGCCAGCAGGAGGGGCTCTGGAAACACCATATATTTT. Protein product: CASRRGSGNTIYF.

This clonotype came up a few times. The chain links TRBV5-1 to TRBJ1-2, with D perhaps TRBD1 (5 bases). Trimming removed 0 bases from V and 0 bases from J, with 6 bases in between. Germline V gene lookup returns CDR1 SGHRS and CDR2 YFSETQ. The CDR3 is made up of 14 amino acids. The CDR3 protein is CASSLVTANYGYTF. In nucleotides, the CDR3 is TGCGCCAGCAGCTTGGTGACAGCTAACTATGGCTACACCTTC.

The rearrangement joins TRBV6-1 to TRBJ1-2, with 11 bases identical to TRBD1. The CDR3 length is 14 residues. Germline CDR1 is MNHNS and CDR2 is SASEGT. Trimming cost V 8 bases and J 4 bases; bases outside gene matches: 6. The CDR3 region is CASGPGQGVYGYTF. For the CDR3, the DNA is TGTGCCAGCGGTCCGGGACAGGGGGTCTATGGCTACACCTTC.

This clonotype was detected a few times. This rearrangement joins TRBV5-1 to TRBJ2-6, with 7 bases fitting TRBD1. V dropped 0 bases and J dropped 3; count of bases not matched to a gene: 0. CDR1 is SGHRS, CDR2 YFSETQ, per germline. This CDR3 has 15 residues. CDR3 amino acids: CASSLGQGGANVLTF. The CDR3 DNA reads TGCGCCAGCAGCTTGGGACAGGGTGGGGCCAACGTCCTGACTTTC.

This clonotype was seen repeatedly, ten times or more. The chain recombines TRBV3-1 with TRBJ1-6, with 11 bases aligning to TRBD1. V lost 0 bases to trimming and J lost 8 bases; unmatched junction nucleotides: 6. The CDR3 consists of 17 residues. The V gene's germline CDR1 is LGHDT and CDR2 YNNKEL (reference sequence). The CDR3, as DNA: TGTGCCAGCAGCCAAGAGCGCGGGACAGGGGGATATTCACCCCTCCACTTT. Its protein product is CASSQERGTGGYSPLHF.

This clonotype appeared many times. The chain carries TRBV3-1 and TRBJ2-1, with 10 nucleotides matching TRBD1. J gave up 7 bases and V 4 bases, and 7 bases lay outside the gene matches. The germline CDR1 and CDR2 sequences are LGHDT and YNNKEL (reference sequence). The CDR3 spans 15 residues. CDR3 in DNA: TGTGCCAGCAGCCCGGGACAGGGGTTAAAGAATGAGCAGTTCTTC. This gives the protein CASSPGQGLKNEQFF.

There are a few counts of this clonotype. V is TRBV9 and J is TRBJ1-4; D not certain. The CDR3 is made up of 14 amino acids. Germline assignment: CDR1 SGDLS and CDR2 YYNGEE. Trimming removed 5 bases at V and 0 bases at J, with 8 bases between. CDR3 sequence: CASSTGTTNEKLFF. The CDR3 DNA reads as TGTGCCAGCAGTACGGGGACAACTAATGAAAAACTGTTTTTT.

V and J are TRBV5-1 and TRBJ2-3; 8 bases agree with TRBD2. V shed 4 bases, J shed 9 bases, and the junction held 13 bases outside the gene matches. CDR1 SGHRS and CDR2 YFSETQ come from the germline V gene. This CDR3 comprises 15 residues. This CDR3 reads CASSLDGAGDDTQYF. CDR3 bases: TGCGCCAGCAGCCTCGACGGAGCGGGGGATGACACGCAGTATTTT.

The chain employs TRBV6-5 and TRBJ1-2, with 10 bases aligning to TRBD1. The ends lost 4 bases at V and 7 bases at J; junction bases unmatched: 9. CDR1 and CDR2 (germline): MNHEY, SVGAGI. The CDR3 has 15 residues. As DNA, the CDR3 is TGTGCCAGCAGTTCTACTGACAGGGGGCAAGTTGGCTACACCTTC. It codes for CASSSTDRGQVGYTF.

The rearrangement joins TRBV5-1 to TRBJ2-2; 11 bases fit TRBD2. V was pared by 8 bases and J by 4 bases, with 10 bases of the junction left unmatched. CDR3 length: 16 amino acids. The germline CDR1 and CDR2 sequences are SGHRS and YFSETQ. The DNA of the CDR3 is TGCGCCAGGGGACTAGCGGAACGGATAGGCACCGGGGAGCTGTTTTTT. This sequence encodes CARGLAERIGTGELFF.

A few counts support this clonotype. V is TRBV18 and J is TRBJ2-7; 12 bases match TRBD2. J lost 6 bases, V lost 2 bases, and 5 bases had no gene match. This CDR3 spans 15 amino acids. Germline assignment: CDR1 KGHSH and CDR2 LQKENI. The DNA of the CDR3 is TGTGCCAGCTCACCAATAGGGACTAGCGGGCTCGAGCAGTACTTC. Protein: CASSPIGTSGLEQYF.

This chain's CDR3 is CSALTGRETQYF. The CDR3 nucleotides are TGCAGTGCCCTTACAGGCAGGGAGACCCAGTACTTC. The J gene is TRBJ2-5, the V gene TRBV20-1; D may be TRBD1 (5 bases). This CDR3 has 12 amino acids. Germline-derived CDR1 and CDR2 are DFQATT and SNEGSKA (reference sequence). V lost 6 bases to trimming and J lost 5 bases, with 13 bases between them.

This clonotype was seen a few times. The chain has TRBV11-2 and TRBJ2-3; maybe TRBD1 (6 bases). Germline-derived CDR1 and CDR2 are SGHAT and FQNNGV. The CDR3 contains 15 residues. Trimming cost V 5 bases and J 3 bases, with 15 bases left between them. CDR3 loop: CASSPTAGETDTQYF. DNA for the CDR3: TGTGCCAGCAGCCCCACAGCAGGGGAAACAGATACGCAGTATTTT.

This clonotype showed up many times. The chain recombines TRBV18 with TRBJ2-3; 7 nucleotides align to TRBD1. The CDR3 sequence is 16 residues long. V lost 1 base, J lost 0 bases, and 4 bases stayed unmatched. Germline loops: CDR1 KGHSH, CDR2 LQKENI. CDR3 DNA: TGTGCCAGCTCACCACGTACAGGGGATAGCACAGATACGCAGTATTTT. Protein product: CASSPRTGDSTDTQYF.

The chain uses TRBV12-3 or TRBV12-4 and TRBJ2-6; the D gene is possibly TRBD2 (7 bases). CDR3 length: 17 amino acids. The germline V and J ends were trimmed by 6 bases and 0 bases, with 15 bases remaining between them. In nucleotides, the CDR3 is TGTGCCAGCAGCCAGAGGGGGGGCGGCTCTGGGGCCAACGTCCTGACTTTC. Amino acids: CASSQRGGGSGANVLTF.

There are a few counts of this clonotype. The V gene is TRBV5-5, the J gene TRBJ1-2, with no clear D. CDR1 is SGHKS, CDR2 YYEKEE, per germline (reference sequence). The length of the CDR3 is 12 residues. The V gene lost 3 bases and the J gene lost 8 bases, with 11 bases spanning the gap. CDR3 amino acids: CASSSDLLGYTF. Written as DNA, the CDR3 is TGTGCCAGCAGCTCGGACCTGCTAGGCTACACCTTC.

Many counts were recorded for this clonotype. The chain employs TRBV12-3 or TRBV12-4 and TRBJ2-3, with 8 bases lining up with TRBD1. Germline trimming cut 6 bases from V and 3 bases from J; bases unmatched to any gene: 8. This CDR3 is 15 amino acids long. CDR3 region: CASRTDRGDTDTQYF. CDR3 coding DNA: TGTGCCAGCAGGACCGACAGGGGAGATACAGATACGCAGTATTTT.

In DNA, the CDR3 is TGTGCCAGCAGCAAAGAAGAGACCCAGTACTTC. The encoded protein is CASSKEETQYF. This chain links TRBV5-5 with TRBJ2-5, with unresolved D. Trimming pared 4 bases from V and 3 bases from J, leaving 4 bases between. This CDR3 has 11 residues. Germline-derived CDR1 and CDR2 are SGHKS and YYEKEE (reference sequence).

The CDR3: CSARAASGANVLTF. CDR3 bases: TGCAGTGCTAGAGCTGCCTCTGGGGCCAACGTCCTGACTTTC. The J gene is TRBJ2-6, the V gene TRBV20-1; D is uncertain. The V end was cut by 1 base, the J end by 0 bases, with 4 bases between. Germline V lookup: CDR1 DFQATT, CDR2 SNEGSKA (reference sequence). This CDR3 has 14 residues.

The sample holds a few counts of this clonotype. The chain joins TRBV3-1 to TRBJ2-5; D ambiguous. This CDR3 has 14 residues. Trimming removed 4 bases from V and 0 bases from J, with 9 bases in between. Germline V gene data show CDR1 as LGHDT and CDR2 as YNNKEL (reference sequence). CDR3 sequence reads: CASSLRGYQETQYF. CDR3 DNA: TGTGCCAGCAGCCTACGTGGGTACCAAGAGACCCAGTACTTC.

This clonotype turned up a few times. The chain couples TRBV20-1 to TRBJ2-4; D is perhaps TRBD2 (6 bases). This CDR3 region has 14 residues. Germline V lookup: CDR1 DFQATT, CDR2 SNEGSKA (reference sequence). Between the trimmed V and J ends, which lost 3 bases and 0 bases, there was a span of 9 bases. This CDR3 reads CSASGGGAKNIQYF. The CDR3 nucleotides read TGCAGTGCTAGTGGGGGAGGAGCCAAAAACATTCAGTACTTC.

This clonotype has only a few counts. The gene calls are TRBV29-1 and TRBJ2-7, with D maybe TRBD1 (6 bases). The CDR3 totals 11 residues. The germline gives CDR1 SQVTM, CDR2 ANQGSEA. Trimming cost V 6 bases and J 2 bases, with 8 bases left between them. CDR3 sequence: CSVRQAYEQYF. The DNA for the CDR3 is TGCAGCGTGAGACAGGCCTACGAGCAGTACTTC.

V is TRBV20-1 and J is TRBJ1-2, with 8 nucleotides matching TRBD1. CDR1 DFQATT and CDR2 SNEGSKA come from the germline V gene (reference sequence). This CDR3 has 17 amino acids. With V trimmed by 1 base and J by 1 base, 11 bases remained unmatched. The CDR3 region is CSARVSGQGARNYGYTF. The CDR3 DNA reads as TGCAGTGCTAGAGTTAGTGGACAGGGTGCGCGTAACTATGGCTACACCTTC.

V gene TRBV7-8 combines with J gene TRBJ2-5; D remains ambiguous. Per germline, CDR1 SGHVS and CDR2 FQNEAQ. The CDR3 has 14 amino acids. Trimming cost V 0 bases and J 0 bases, with 5 bases left between them. CDR3 loop: CASSLALNQETQYF. The CDR3 DNA is TGTGCCAGCAGCTTAGCCCTGAACCAAGAGACCCAGTACTTC.

This clonotype was observed a few times. J is TRBJ2-7 and V is TRBV6-2 or TRBV6-3; 9 bases map to TRBD2. From germline, CDR1 is MNHEY and CDR2 SVGEGT. The CDR3 totals 12 residues. CDR3 DNA: TGTCTCTCCTCTAGCGGGAACTACGAGCAGTACTTC. This codes for CLSSSGNYEQYF.

This chain links TRBV20-1 with TRBJ1-1; tentatively, D is TRBD1 (6 bases). Trimming took 5 bases from V and 1 from J, leaving 11 bases between them. Looked up from germline, CDR1 is DFQATT and CDR2 is SNEGSKA (reference sequence). The CDR3 runs 13 residues. CDR3 in amino acids: CSAGPDRNTEAFF. Written as DNA, the CDR3 is TGCAGTGCTGGCCCGGACAGGAACACTGAAGCTTTCTTT.

This clonotype showed up just a few times. A much bigger clone sits one base away, suggesting this may be a read error. The chain joins TRBV3-1 to TRBJ2-4; perhaps TRBD1 as D (7 bases). This CDR3 comprises 18 residues. Per the germline V gene, CDR1 is LGHDT and CDR2 is YNNKEL (reference sequence). This chain's CDR3 is CTSSYIDPTGRLKDIQYF. The CDR3 DNA is TGTACCAGCAGCTATATAGATCCGACAGGGAGGTTGAAGGACATTCAGTACTTC. Using reference TRBV3-1 and TRBJ2-4 for the parts outside the CDR3, the full variable domain is DTAVSQTPKYLVTQMGNDKSIKCEQNLGHDTMYWYKQDSKKFLKIMFSYNNKELIINETVPNRFSPKSPDKAHLNLHINSLELGDSAVYFCTSSYIDPTGRLKDIQYFGAGTRLSVL.

This clonotype was counted between two and nine times. The chain recombines TRBV25-1 with TRBJ2-1, with D possibly matching TRBD2 (6 bases). CDR3 size: 13 residues. From germline, CDR1 is MGHDK and CDR2 SYGVNS. CDR3 amino acids: CAKEGLPGREQFF. The CDR3 DNA is TGTGCGAAGGAGGGTCTCCCCGGGCGTGAGCAGTTCTTC.

This clonotype was counted between two and nine times. V and J are TRBV20-1 and TRBJ1-6, with D unresolved. The germline V gene encodes CDR1 DFQATT and CDR2 SNEGSKA (reference sequence). The CDR3 has 13 amino acids. The germline V and J ends were trimmed by 5 bases and 9 bases, with 14 bases remaining between them. The chain's CDR3 is CSAQRVGGSPLHF. CDR3 DNA sequence: TGCAGTGCTCAAAGGGTGGGAGGTTCACCCCTCCACTTT.